The table lists the clone carrying this T cell receptor (beta chain) with a few counts. Reverse transcription of extracted RNA yielded cDNA, which provided the sequencing template. Repertoires were generated with immunoSEQ multiplex PCR, while TCRdb's copy carries only in-frame clones and drops some. The data hold around 300,000 clones, with 60% observed a single time. Treatment described: oral pan-JAK inhibitor, 5-10 mg twice daily. Individuals with alopecia areata gave both lesional scalp punch biopsies and peripheral blood for collection. These data originate in a study of CD8+ T cells in alopecia areata. The overall study: The SALT score measured affected scalp surface percentage in treated patients.

This CDR3 has 14 amino acids. Germline loops: CDR1 SEHNR, CDR2 FQNEAQ (reference sequence). The junction had 2 bases not matched to a gene; V was cut back by 4 bases and J by 6 bases. This rearrangement joins TRBV7-9 to TRBJ1-5; 11 bases map to TRBD1. The clonotype was recovered from a human donor with alopecia areata. The material sequenced was CD4+ T cells sorted from blood, taken at approximately week 51, from a patient treated with tofacitinib. The CDR3, as DNA: TGTGCCAGCAGCTCGGACAGGGGGCTTCAGCCCCAGCATTTT. Protein: CASSSDRGLQPQHF.